Listed below are T cell receptor beta chains from one sample, sequenced in a study of beta chain features in type 1 diabetes. Sequenced by immunoSEQ multiplex PCR; TCRdb stores in-frame clones only, minus some. Among 35,000 to 50,000 clones listed, about half were seen once. The specimen sequenced was stem cell memory CD4+ T cells from blood. The receptors here all came from a woman in her twenties or thirties in good health. Both conserved end residues are part of each CDR3. The D gene is left open where the match is weak.

D gene,J gene,V gene,CDR3 protein,CDR3 DNA
TRBD1,TRBJ2-3,TRBV11-3,CASSLGDRGYGTDTQYF,TGTGCCAGCAGCTTAGGGGACAGGGGTTACGGCACAGATACGCAGTATTTT
TRBD1,TRBJ1-4,TRBV4-3,CASSQTGWTNEKLFF,TGCGCCAGCAGCCAGACAGGGTGGACTAATGAAAAACTGTTTTTT
TRBD1,TRBJ1-2,TRBV11-2,CASSLHPNRQGVYDGYTF,TGTGCCAGCAGCCTGCACCCGAATAGACAGGGGGTCTATGATGGCTACACCTTC
TRBD2,TRBJ2-2,TRBV7-2,CASSILRLAGFNTGELFF,TGTGCCAGCAGCATCCTACGACTAGCGGGTTTCAACACCGGGGAGCTGTTTTTT